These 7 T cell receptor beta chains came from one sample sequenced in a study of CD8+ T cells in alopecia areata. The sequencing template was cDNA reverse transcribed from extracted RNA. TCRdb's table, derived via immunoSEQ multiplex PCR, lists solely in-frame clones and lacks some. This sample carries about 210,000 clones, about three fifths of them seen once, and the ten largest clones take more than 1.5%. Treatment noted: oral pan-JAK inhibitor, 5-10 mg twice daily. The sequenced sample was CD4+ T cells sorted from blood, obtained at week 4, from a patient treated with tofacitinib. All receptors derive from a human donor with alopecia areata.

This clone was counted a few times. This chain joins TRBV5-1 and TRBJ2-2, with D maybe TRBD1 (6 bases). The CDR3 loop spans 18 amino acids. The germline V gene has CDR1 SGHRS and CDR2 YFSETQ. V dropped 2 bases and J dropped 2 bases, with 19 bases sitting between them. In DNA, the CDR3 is TGCGCCAGCAGCTTCCAGCCCGCACAGGGAGTTAACACCGGGGAGCTGTTTTTT. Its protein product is CASSFQPAQGVNTGELFF.

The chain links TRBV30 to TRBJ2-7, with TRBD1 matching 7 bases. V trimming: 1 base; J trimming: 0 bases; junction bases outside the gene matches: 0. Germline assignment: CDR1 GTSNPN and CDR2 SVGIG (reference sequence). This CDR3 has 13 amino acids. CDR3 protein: CAWSAGGSYEQYF. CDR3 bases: TGTGCCTGGAGTGCAGGGGGCTCCTACGAGCAGTACTTC.

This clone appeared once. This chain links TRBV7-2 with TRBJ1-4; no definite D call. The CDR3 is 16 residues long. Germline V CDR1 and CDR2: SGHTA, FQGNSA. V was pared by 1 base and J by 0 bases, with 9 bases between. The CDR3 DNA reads TGTGCCAGCAGCTTAGATCGGCCCACAACTAATGAAAAACTGTTTTTT. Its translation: CASSLDRPTTNEKLFF.

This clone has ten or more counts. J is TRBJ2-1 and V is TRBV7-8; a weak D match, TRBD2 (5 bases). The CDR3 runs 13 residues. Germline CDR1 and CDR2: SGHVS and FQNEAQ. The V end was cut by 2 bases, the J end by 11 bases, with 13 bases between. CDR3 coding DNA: TGTGCCAGCAGCTTACGGACTGGCGAACAGCAGTTCTTC. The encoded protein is CASSLRTGEQQFF.

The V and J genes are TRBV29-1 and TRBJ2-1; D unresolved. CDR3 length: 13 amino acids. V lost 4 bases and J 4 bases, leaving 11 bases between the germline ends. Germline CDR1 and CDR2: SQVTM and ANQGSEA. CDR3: CSVVPETYNEQFF. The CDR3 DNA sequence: TGCAGCGTTGTTCCAGAAACATACAATGAGCAGTTCTTC.

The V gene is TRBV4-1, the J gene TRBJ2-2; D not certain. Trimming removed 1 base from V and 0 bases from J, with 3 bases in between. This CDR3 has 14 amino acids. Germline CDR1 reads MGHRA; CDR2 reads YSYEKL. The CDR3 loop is CASSQGSNTGELFF. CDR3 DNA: TGCGCCAGCAGCCAAGGATCGAACACCGGGGAGCTGTTTTTT.

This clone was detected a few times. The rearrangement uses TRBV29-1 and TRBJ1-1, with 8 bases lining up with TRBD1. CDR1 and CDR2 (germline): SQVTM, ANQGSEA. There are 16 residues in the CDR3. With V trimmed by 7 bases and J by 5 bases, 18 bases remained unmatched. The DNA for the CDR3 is TGCAGCGCCTTCGTTGTCGAGACTACAGGGGGAACTGAAGCTTTCTTT. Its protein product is CSAFVVETTGGTEAFF.